This TCR beta chain appears in the sequencing data of a study of follicular helper T cells after annual influenza vaccination. The table came from immunoSEQ multiplex PCR; TCRdb's copy has only in-frame clones and leaves some out. Found here are more than 5,500 clones, 75% to 90% of them singletons; the top ten hold around 0.54%. This CDR3 comprises 19 residues. Specified time point: 2015-2016 season, 7 days after influenza vaccination. Vaccine contraindications, substance abuse, HIV/AIDS, active malignancy and active illness excluded donors. The study, taken as a whole, reports: The much larger non-cTfh compartments may have been undersampled.

Points on this clone: Its matching antigen is unknown.

Sequences were derived from CXCR5- memory CD4+ T cells sorted from blood, sampled 7 days after influenza vaccination. This chain joins TRBV12-2 and TRBJ2-1; the DNA was not compared with TRBD2, the D call given in the table. TRBV12-2 is marked as a pseudogene. This TCR came from an adult who received the influenza vaccine. CDR3 bases: TGTGCAAGTCGCTTACGAGGACTAGCGGGGGGGCAATGGGTCCGTGAGCAGTTCTTC. As protein: CASRLRGLAGGQWVREQFF.